This entry is about one T cell receptor (beta chain). Its antigen remains unidentified. Base qualities are not recorded, but no much larger clone differs from it by a single base. This record comes from a study of T cell responses to AZD1222 COVID-19 vaccine (dated by TCRdb to about 2021). Notes on the research overall: A total of 233 trial participants underwent TCR sequencing, of whom around 200 received two doses of AZD1222 and about 26 received two doses of the MenACWY control vaccine. Trial participants were enrolled by age into subgroups of 18-55, 56-69 and 70-plus years, and 148, 28 and 57 TCR-sequenced participants, respectively, were included in these subgroups. Overall study outcomes, separate from this receptor: Participants were mostly white British and included more females than males, and it was suggested by the authors that clonal diversity may have been underestimated. The 56-69-year group was small, and its depth increase did not reach significance, likely because of low power. Conclusions about previously exposed vaccinees are limited because only a handful of AZD1222 recipients were SARS-CoV-2 seropositive at baseline. The vaccine-associated CD4 TCRs covered the entire spike protein, and the dominant responses fell in regions 160-218 and 743-854. Because no day 14 peak-response samples were available, the repertoires could be characterized only after the peak T cell response. After two AZD1222 doses, spike-specific TCR breadth and depth were significantly higher than at day 0 and than in MenACWY recipients. Reportedly, close to half of the unique spike-specific TCRs recognized epitopes lying outside the regions that are mutated in the B.1.351 and B.1.1.7 variants.

The CDR3 regions of human TCRbeta chains were analyzed by immunosequencing. Per the authors' processing: Repertoire TCRs were checked for matches against a reference library of SARS-CoV-2-specific TCRs that had been generated using the MIRA antigen-specificity platform. Breadth meant the fraction of unique TCRs that were SARS-CoV-2-associated, whereas depth meant the fraction of total T cells that were SARS-CoV-2-associated. Using the MIRA data, each spike-specific TCR was assigned both to the spike region to which the TCR was reactive and to a CD4 or CD8 class. Log10-transformed breadth and depth values were compared by one-way ANOVA with Sidak's multiple comparisons tests. What TCRdb holds here is the immuneACCESS table cut down to in-frame rearrangements. Part of the clones is not present; checked against another copy, under half of the missing clones reflect an unresolved V gene, and the others are unexplained. The DNA gave D and trimming, while V, J and clone size come from that table. The sample profile shows approximately 130,000 clones; 70% to 90% of them were found once. The ten largest clones represent 4.5% to 7% of the sample.

This specimen's time point label, per the study, means: about 28 days (+/-7) after the second vaccine dose. Because spike-specific TCR depth and breadth did not differ between the two schedules, AZD1222 recipients who got a second dose at roughly 4 weeks were pooled with those who got a second dose at roughly 12 weeks. The vaccinee samples were drawn from two UK trials, COV001 and COV002, one of which was a single-blind randomized controlled phase 2/3 trial testing AZD1222 (ChAdOx1 nCoV-19) in healthy adults. For TCRbeta chain sequencing, PBMC samples were collected from trial participants at day 0 and at day 28 after the second dose. Between the V and J ends, shortened by 0 bases and 4 bases respectively, the junction contains 10 bases. CDR3 length: 14 amino acids, cysteine to phenylalanine. Of all the DNA, just the CDR3 is kept, 42 bases in frame from base 1. The germline V gene gives CDR1 as SGHDT and CDR2 as YYEEEE.

The sample here was peripheral blood, taken 28 days after the second AZD1222 dose. The sequence joins TRBV5-6 to TRBJ1-2; no D segment can be confidently identified. The sequence was collected from an adult who received the AZD1222 COVID-19 vaccine. The CDR3 amino acid sequence is: CASSLVGSSYGYTF. The DNA is TGTGCCAGCAGCTTGGTAGGAAGTAGCTATGGCTACACCTTC.